The next 18 T cell receptor beta chains were all read from a single sample in a study of shared clonotypes between healthy human individuals. Data came from immunoSEQ multiplex PCR; TCRdb stores just in-frame clones and leaves some out. The repertoire includes over 850,000 clones, around three quarters of them detected once, and under 0.6% sits in the top ten. Sequencing used memory CD4+ T cells from PBMCs. Subset indicated: CD45RA-negative fraction. These receptors originate from a man in his late teens or twenties in good health. Some clones in this sample may be carry-over from other donors' samples.

The table lists this clone with many counts. The chain carries TRBV2 and TRBJ2-1, with a possible D match to TRBD1 (6 bases). The CDR3 contains 16 residues. Germline loops: CDR1 SNHLY, CDR2 FYNNEI. V gave up 6 bases and J gave up 3 bases, with 18 bases separating them. The CDR3 sequence: CASRAGQQVRYNEQFF. In DNA form, the CDR3 reads TGTGCCAGCAGGGCAGGACAGCAAGTACGCTACAATGAGCAGTTCTTC.

This clone was seen many times. This chain links TRBV30 with TRBJ2-5; TRBD1 is a possible D gene (6 bases). Germline loops: CDR1 GTSNPN, CDR2 SVGIG (reference sequence). V was shortened by 5 bases and J by 2 bases, with 12 bases between the two germline ends. This CDR3 comprises 13 residues. CDR3: CAWGRGQQETQYF. The CDR3 nucleotides are TGTGCCTGGGGAAGGGGACAACAAGAGACCCAGTACTTC.

This sequence joins TRBV19 and TRBJ2-2; D is perhaps TRBD1 (6 bases). V was pared by 3 bases and J by 2 bases, with 10 bases between. The CDR3 loop spans 15 amino acids. Germline CDR1 reads LNHDA; CDR2 reads SQIVND (reference sequence). This CDR3 reads CASSIDRSNTGELFF. The CDR3 bases are TGTGCCAGTAGTATTGACAGGAGTAACACCGGGGAGCTGTTTTTT.

This chain uses TRBV4-1 with TRBJ2-5; 12 nucleotides match TRBD2. This CDR3 contains 16 residues. Germline values: CDR1 MGHRA, CDR2 YSYEKL. With 4 bases clipped from V and 5 bases from J, the junction kept 8 bases outside the gene matches. CDR3 amino acids: CASSPYGLAGYETQYF. The CDR3 nucleotides read TGCGCCAGCAGCCCCTACGGACTAGCGGGATACGAGACCCAGTACTTC.

This sequence joins TRBV9 and TRBJ2-7, with 7 bases that match TRBD2. The J segment lost 0 bases and the V segment lost 0 bases, leaving 6 bases of the junction unmatched. Germline assignment: CDR1 SGDLS and CDR2 YYNGEE. The CDR3 is made up of 16 amino acids. CDR3 coding DNA: TGTGCCAGCAGCGTAGATCTAGCGGCGAGCTCCTACGAGCAGTACTTC. Its translation is CASSVDLAASSYEQYF.

The V call is TRBV5-4, the J call TRBJ1-6; D may be TRBD1 (5 bases). V was trimmed by 3 bases and J by 6 bases, leaving 22 bases between them. Germline assignment: CDR1 SGHNT and CDR2 YYREEE (reference sequence). The CDR3 has 18 amino acids. The CDR3 sequence is CASSSWELGAPVNSPLHF. The CDR3 nucleotides read TGTGCCAGCAGCTCCTGGGAGCTTGGGGCGCCAGTTAATTCACCCCTCCACTTT.

The CDR3 DNA reads TGCGCCAGCAGCTTGGGTGGGACAGGGGGGATGAACACTGAAGCTTTCTTT. Protein sequence: CASSLGGTGGMNTEAFF. The chain recombines TRBV5-1 with TRBJ1-1; TRBD1 aligns across 11 bases. V was pared by 0 bases and J by 0 bases, with 4 bases of the junction left unmatched. CDR1 SGHRS and CDR2 YFSETQ come from the germline V gene. CDR3 length: 17 amino acids.

This clone was detected only a few times. Other DNA sequences in the same sample also yield this CDR3. V is TRBV27 and J is TRBJ2-7; D possibly matches TRBD1 or TRBD2 (5 bases each). Trimming removed 6 bases at V and 0 bases at J, with 12 bases between. The V gene's germline CDR1 is MNHEY and CDR2 SMNVEV (reference sequence). The CDR3 contains 14 residues. This CDR3 reads CASSLGRSSYEQYF. The CDR3 coding sequence is TGTGCCAGCAGCTTGGGACGGAGCTCCTACGAGCAGTACTTC.

V is TRBV6-1 and J is TRBJ1-5; D is ambiguous. Trimming took 0 bases from V and 2 from J, leaving 5 bases between them. The CDR3 contains 14 residues. The germline CDR1 and CDR2 sequences are MNHNS and SASEGT. The CDR3 loop is CASSEAAGNQPQHF. The DNA of the CDR3 is TGTGCCAGCAGTGAAGCAGCGGGCAATCAGCCCCAGCATTTT.

The chain has TRBV5-4 and TRBJ2-7; 12 nucleotides agree with TRBD2. The V segment lost 4 bases and the J segment 5 bases; nucleotides outside the gene matches: 7. Germline CDR1 and CDR2: SGHNT and YYREEE (reference sequence). The length of the CDR3 is 15 residues. In DNA, the CDR3 is TGTGCCAGCAGCGTACTAGCGGGGGGCGGGAACGAGCAGTACTTC. Its translation is CASSVLAGGGNEQYF.

J is TRBJ1-2 and V is TRBV6-1; 7 bases agree with TRBD1. The CDR3 consists of 16 residues. Trimming took 3 bases from V and 4 from J; bases not matched to a gene: 11. The germline V gene encodes CDR1 MNHNS and CDR2 SASEGT. The CDR3: CASSEDSRGPGYGYTF. CDR3 nucleotide sequence: TGTGCCAGCAGTGAGGACTCAAGGGGGCCCGGCTATGGCTACACCTTC.

This clone appeared a single time. The chain employs TRBV7-2 and TRBJ1-4; possible D gene TRBD1, 5 bases. This CDR3 region has 15 residues. CDR1 and CDR2 (germline): SGHTA, FQGNSA. V was shortened by 5 bases and J by 4 bases, with 14 bases between the two germline ends. The DNA of the CDR3 is TGTGCCAGCAGCCGTCCCTCAGGGAATAATGAAAAACTGTTTTTT. Translation gives CASSRPSGNNEKLFF.

This rearrangement joins TRBV10-3 to TRBJ2-3; D call uncertain. The CDR3 length is 12 residues. Deletions cut 7 bases from V and 3 bases from J, with 8 bases between. The germline V gene encodes CDR1 ENHRY and CDR2 SYGVKD. CDR3 region: CAIKGMTDTQYF. DNA of the CDR3: TGTGCCATCAAGGGAATGACAGATACGCAGTATTTT.

As regards this clone: The same CDR3 arises from other DNA sequences in this sample as well. The genes are TRBV5-1 and TRBJ2-1, with 11 bases lining up with TRBD2. The J segment lost 7 bases and the V segment lost 0 bases, leaving 0 bases of the junction unmatched. The CDR3 consists of 14 residues. CDR1 and CDR2 from the germline V gene are SGHRS and YFSETQ. In DNA form, the CDR3 reads TGCGCCAGCAGCTTGGGACTAGCGGGAAATGAGCAGTTCTTC. This codes for CASSLGLAGNEQFF.

This chain links TRBV7-2 with TRBJ2-5; a weak D match, TRBD1 (6 bases). V was cut by 6 bases and J by 1 base, with 18 bases left in between. CDR1 and CDR2 from the germline V gene are SGHTA and FQGNSA. The CDR3 sequence is 16 residues long. The CDR3 DNA follows: TGTGCCAGCAGTTATGACAGGTCGCCTCCCCAAGAGACCCAGTACTTC. It specifies CASSYDRSPPQETQYF. Full variable domain (remainder filled in from reference TRBV7-2 and TRBJ2-5): GAGVSQSPSNKVTEKGKDVELRCDPISGHTALYWYRQSLGQGLEFLIYFQGNSAPDKSGLPSDRFSAERTGGSVSTLTIQRTQQEDSAVYLCASSYDRSPPQETQYFGPGTRLLVL.

The rearrangement uses TRBV27 and TRBJ1-1; a weak D match, TRBD1 (5 bases). V lost 4 bases to trimming and J lost 7 bases, with 13 bases between them. CDR1 is MNHEY, CDR2 SMNVEV, per germline (reference sequence). CDR3 size: 13 residues. CDR3 residues: CASSSPRGGEAFF. In nucleotides, the CDR3 is TGTGCCAGCAGTTCTCCGAGGGGTGGTGAAGCTTTCTTT.

The table lists this clone with a few counts. The chain uses TRBV7-9 and TRBJ2-7; D might be TRBD1 or TRBD2, each matching 6 bases. The CDR3 has 14 residues. V lost 4 bases, J lost 4 bases, and 14 bases lay in between. In germline, CDR1 is SEHNR, CDR2 FQNEAQ (reference sequence). CDR3 sequence (DNA): TGTGCCAGCAGCTCGAGGGGGGCTCTGTACGAGCAGTACTTC. Residues: CASSSRGALYEQYF.

The V and J genes are TRBV5-1 and TRBJ2-7; D remains ambiguous. Per germline, CDR1 SGHRS and CDR2 YFSETQ. The CDR3 runs to 15 residues. Trimming took 4 bases from V and 3 from J, leaving 17 bases between them. The CDR3 DNA is TGCGCCAGCAGCCCCCAAGGCACCGGGCTCTACGAGCAGTACTTC. It is translated as CASSPQGTGLYEQYF.